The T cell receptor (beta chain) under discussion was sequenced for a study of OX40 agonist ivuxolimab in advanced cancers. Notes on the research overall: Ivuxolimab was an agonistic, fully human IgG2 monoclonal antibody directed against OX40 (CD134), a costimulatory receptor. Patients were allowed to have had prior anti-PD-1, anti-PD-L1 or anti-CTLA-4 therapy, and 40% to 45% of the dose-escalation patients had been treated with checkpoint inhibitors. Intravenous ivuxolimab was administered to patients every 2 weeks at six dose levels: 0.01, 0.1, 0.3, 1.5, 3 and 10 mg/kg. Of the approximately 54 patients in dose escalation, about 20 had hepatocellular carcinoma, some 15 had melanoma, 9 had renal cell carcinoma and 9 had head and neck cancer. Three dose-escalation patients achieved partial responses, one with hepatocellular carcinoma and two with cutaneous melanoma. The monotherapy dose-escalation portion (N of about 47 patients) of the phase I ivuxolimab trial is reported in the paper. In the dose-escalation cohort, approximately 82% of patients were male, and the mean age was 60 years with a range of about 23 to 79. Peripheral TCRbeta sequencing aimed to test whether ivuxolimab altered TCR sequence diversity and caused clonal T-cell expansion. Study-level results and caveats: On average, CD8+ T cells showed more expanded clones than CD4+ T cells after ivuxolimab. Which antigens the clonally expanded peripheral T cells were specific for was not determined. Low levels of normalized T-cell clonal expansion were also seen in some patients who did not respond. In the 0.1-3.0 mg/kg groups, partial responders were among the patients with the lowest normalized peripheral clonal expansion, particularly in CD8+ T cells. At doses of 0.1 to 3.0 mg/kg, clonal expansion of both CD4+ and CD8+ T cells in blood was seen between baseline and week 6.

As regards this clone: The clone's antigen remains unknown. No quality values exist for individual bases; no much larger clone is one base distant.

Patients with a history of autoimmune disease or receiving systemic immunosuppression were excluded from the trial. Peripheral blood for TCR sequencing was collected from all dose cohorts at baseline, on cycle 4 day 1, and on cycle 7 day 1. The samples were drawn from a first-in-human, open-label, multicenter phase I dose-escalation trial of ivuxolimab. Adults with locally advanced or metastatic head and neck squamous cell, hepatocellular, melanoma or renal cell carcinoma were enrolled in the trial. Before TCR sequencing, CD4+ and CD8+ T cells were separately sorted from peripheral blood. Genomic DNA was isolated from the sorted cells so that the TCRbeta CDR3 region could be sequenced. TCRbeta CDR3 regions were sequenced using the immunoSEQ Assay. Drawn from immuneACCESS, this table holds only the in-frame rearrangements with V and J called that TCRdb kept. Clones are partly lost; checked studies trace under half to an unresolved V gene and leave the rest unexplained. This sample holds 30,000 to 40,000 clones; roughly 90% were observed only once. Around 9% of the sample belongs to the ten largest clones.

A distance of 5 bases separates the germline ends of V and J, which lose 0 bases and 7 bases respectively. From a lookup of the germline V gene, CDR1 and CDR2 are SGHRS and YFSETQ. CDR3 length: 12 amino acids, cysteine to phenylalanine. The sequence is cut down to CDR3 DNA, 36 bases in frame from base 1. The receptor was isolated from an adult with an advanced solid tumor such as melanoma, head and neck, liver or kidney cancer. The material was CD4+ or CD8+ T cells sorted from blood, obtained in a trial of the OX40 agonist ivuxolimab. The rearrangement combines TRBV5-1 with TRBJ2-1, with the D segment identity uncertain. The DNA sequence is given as TGCGCCAGCAGCTTGGAAGGAAATGAGCAGTTCTTC. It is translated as CASSLEGNEQFF.